These 17 T cell receptor beta chains were sequenced from one sample in a study of T cell responses to AZD1222 COVID-19 vaccine. The table came from immunoSEQ multiplex PCR; TCRdb's copy has only in-frame clones and leaves some out. This sample has over 120,000 clones, with roughly 89% found just once. The source was peripheral blood, collected on day 0 of AZD1222 vaccination. Source of these receptors: an adult in good health.

The V and J genes are TRBV13 and TRBJ1-1; D not certain. The CDR3 is 18 residues long. In germline, CDR1 is PRHDT, CDR2 FYEKMQ (reference sequence). V was cut by 2 bases and J by 1 base, with 20 bases left in between. The CDR3 protein is CASSLRRGPGLRNTEAFF. The CDR3 DNA reads as TGTGCCAGCAGCTTAAGGCGAGGCCCGGGATTGAGGAACACTGAAGCTTTCTTT.

The CDR3 coding sequence is TGTGCCAGCAGTTTTTATTCGGATTATCAGCCCCAGCATTTT. It is translated as CASSFYSDYQPQHF. This sequence joins TRBV28 and TRBJ1-5; D gene uncertain. This CDR3 is 14 amino acids long. V was pared by 3 bases and J by 5 bases, with 11 bases between. CDR1 MDHEN and CDR2 SYDVKM come from the germline V gene. Together with reference TRBV28 and TRBJ1-5, the CDR3 gives the full variable domain: DVKVTQSSRYLVKRTGEKVFLECVQDMDHENMFWYRQDPGLGLRLIYFSYDVKMKEKGDIPEGYSVSREKKERFSLILESASTNQTSMYLCASSFYSDYQPQHFGDGTRLSIL.

V gene TRBV10-3 combines with J gene TRBJ2-7; no reliable D call. V lost 2 bases, J lost 0 bases, and 8 bases lay in between. The CDR3 covers 14 residues. Per the germline V gene, CDR1 is ENHRY and CDR2 is SYGVKD. CDR3 DNA sequence: TGTGCCATCAGTGAGACACAGCCCTCCTACGAGCAGTACTTC. Its translation: CAISETQPSYEQYF.

This rearrangement joins TRBV10-3 to TRBJ2-7; 10 bases are a match to TRBD1. The V gene end was trimmed by 3 bases and the J gene end by 7 bases; junction bases not matched to a gene: 6. Germline values: CDR1 ENHRY, CDR2 SYGVKD. The CDR3 has 14 amino acids. The CDR3 loop is CAISDVTGGFEQYF. CDR3 in DNA: TGTGCCATCAGTGACGTGACAGGGGGCTTTGAGCAGTACTTC.

The rearrangement joins TRBV7-9 to TRBJ2-5, with D hard to call. Trimming removed 3 bases from V and 4 bases from J, with 3 bases in between. This CDR3 contains 11 residues. Germline loops: CDR1 SEHNR, CDR2 FQNEAQ (reference sequence). The CDR3 DNA sequence: TGTGCCAGCAGCTTTACAGAGACCCAGTACTTC. Translating gives CASSFTETQYF.

The chain joins TRBV2 to TRBJ1-5, with D possibly matching TRBD1 (6 bases). Trimming removed 7 bases at V and 5 bases at J, with 15 bases between. This CDR3 comprises 14 residues. The germline V gene encodes CDR1 SNHLY and CDR2 FYNNEI. The CDR3 DNA sequence: TGTGCCAGCATTTCAGGGGCGCCTGATCAGCCCCAGCATTTT. Translated, it gives CASISGAPDQPQHF.

This clone has a handful of counts. V usage is TRBV6-5 and J usage is TRBJ2-7; the D gene is possibly TRBD2 (6 bases). Looked up from germline, CDR1 is MNHEY and CDR2 is SVGAGI. V lost 5 bases, J lost 4 bases, and 9 bases lay in between. The CDR3 totals 12 residues. The CDR3 nucleotides read TGTGCCAGCAGTCCCCGGGGGTACGAGCAGTACTTC. Amino acids: CASSPRGYEQYF.

The sample holds one count of this clone. The genes are TRBV27 and TRBJ1-2, with D unresolved. This CDR3 spans 13 amino acids. CDR1 is MNHEY and CDR2 is SMNVEV in the germline V gene (reference sequence). The germline V and J ends were trimmed by 3 bases and 6 bases, with 11 bases remaining between them. The CDR3 sequence: CASSFYPGDGYTF. CDR3 bases: TGTGCCAGCAGTTTTTATCCAGGAGATGGCTACACCTTC.

This sequence joins TRBV3-1 (or the pseudogene TRBV3-2) and TRBJ1-2; D gene uncertain. The V and J ends lost 0 bases and 6 bases respectively, with 11 bases between them. The germline V gene encodes CDR1 LGHDT and CDR2 YNNKEL (reference sequence). The CDR3 has 14 residues. In nucleotides, the CDR3 is TGTGCCAGCAGCCAAGATCAAGGGTCGAATGGCTACACCTTC. Protein product: CASSQDQGSNGYTF.

The chain's CDR3 is CASSRTGAGANVLTF. The CDR3 DNA reads TGTGCCAGCAGTAGGACAGGGGCTGGGGCCAACGTCCTGACTTTC. This sequence joins TRBV6-5 and TRBJ2-6; TRBD1 agrees at 9 bases. Germline trimming cut 5 bases from V and 2 bases from J; bases unmatched to any gene: 1. CDR3 length: 15 residues. Per the germline V gene, CDR1 is MNHEY and CDR2 is SVGAGI.

The chain links TRBV7-9 to TRBJ2-2; the D gene is possibly TRBD1 (6 bases). V dropped 5 bases and J dropped 4 bases, with 11 bases sitting between them. Germline V gene sequence: CDR1 SEHNR, CDR2 FQNEAQ (reference sequence). There are 14 residues in the CDR3. The CDR3 loop reads CASSQDSSTGELFF. Written as DNA, the CDR3 is TGTGCCAGCAGCCAGGACAGTAGCACCGGGGAGCTGTTTTTT. Complete variable domain (other parts from reference TRBV7-9 and TRBJ2-2): DTGVSQNPRHKITKRGQNVTFRCDPISEHNRLYWYRQTLGQGPEFLTYFQNEAQLEKSRLLSDRFSAERPKGSFSTLEIQRTEQGDSAMYLCASSQDSSTGELFFGEGSRLTVL.

V gene TRBV19 combines with J gene TRBJ2-7; 12 bases are a match to TRBD1. Germline CDR1 LNHDA, CDR2 SQIVND (reference sequence). The CDR3 extends over 16 amino acids. The J segment lost 5 bases and the V segment lost 4 bases, leaving 9 bases of the junction unmatched. Written as DNA, the CDR3 is TGTGCCAGTAGTACCCCGGGACAGGGGGCACGGGACGAGCAGTACTTC. Its translation is CASSTPGQGARDEQYF.

A single count supports this clone. This chain links TRBV5-8 with TRBJ2-1, with D uncertain. From germline, CDR1 is SGHTS and CDR2 YDEGEE. V was pared by 2 bases and J by 7 bases, with 4 bases between. This CDR3 region has 11 residues. The CDR3 is CASSFQNEQFF. CDR3 coding DNA: TGTGCCAGCAGCTTTCAGAATGAGCAGTTCTTC.

V gene TRBV29-1 combines with J gene TRBJ2-5, with D tentatively TRBD1 (6 bases). V lost 6 bases to trimming and J lost 0 bases, with 8 bases between them. The CDR3 covers 12 residues. Germline CDR1 is SQVTM and CDR2 is ANQGSEA. CDR3 in amino acids: CSVRGYQETQYF. CDR3 nucleotides: TGCAGCGTGAGGGGGTACCAAGAGACCCAGTACTTC.

This clone was seen only once. The chain links TRBV28 to TRBJ2-2, with 8 bases fitting TRBD1. Germline CDR1 and CDR2: MDHEN and SYDVKM. Trimming cost V 10 bases and J 7 bases; bases outside gene matches: 14. The CDR3 runs to 15 residues. CDR3 sequence: CATAPGQASGGELFF. The CDR3 DNA is TGTGCCACCGCCCCGGGACAGGCAAGTGGCGGGGAGCTGTTTTTT.

The V and J genes are TRBV27 and TRBJ2-5, with D possibly being TRBD2 (5 bases). Per germline, CDR1 MNHEY and CDR2 SMNVEV (reference sequence). The CDR3 extends over 11 amino acids. V lost 9 bases and J lost 5, with 10 bases in between. CDR3 in amino acids: CARARRETQYF. The CDR3 DNA is TGTGCCAGAGCTCGGAGGGAGACCCAGTACTTC.

The J gene is TRBJ2-3, the V gene TRBV5-1, with 7 bases identical to TRBD2. Trimming took 5 bases from V and 3 from J; bases not matched to a gene: 6. Germline V gene lookup returns CDR1 SGHRS and CDR2 YFSETQ. The CDR3 contains 14 residues. The CDR3 nucleotides read TGCGCCAGCAGGGCGGGGGACCCAACAGATACGCAGTATTTT. Translation: CASRAGDPTDTQYF.